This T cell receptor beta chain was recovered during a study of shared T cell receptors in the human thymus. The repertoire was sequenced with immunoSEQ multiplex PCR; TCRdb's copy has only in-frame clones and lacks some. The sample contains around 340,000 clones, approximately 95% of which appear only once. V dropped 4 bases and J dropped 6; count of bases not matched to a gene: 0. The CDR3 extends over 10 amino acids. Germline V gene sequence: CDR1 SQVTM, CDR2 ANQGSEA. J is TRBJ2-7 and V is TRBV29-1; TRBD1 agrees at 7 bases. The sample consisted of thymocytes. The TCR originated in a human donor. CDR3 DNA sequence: TGCAGCGTTGCAGGGGGCGAGCAGTACTTC. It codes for CSVAGGEQYF.